These T cell receptor beta chains were read from a single sample in a study of Graves' ophthalmopathy and Graves' hyperthyroidism. TCRdb called the multiplex PCR reads again in MiXCR, with one record for every CDR3 protein. The sample includes 200,000 to 250,000 distinct CDR3 sequences, approximately 21% seen only once; the top ten take about 46%. The sample comprised peripheral blood. These receptors were collected from a woman between 50 and 59 years old with Graves' ophthalmopathy. CDR3s include the opening cysteine and the closing phenylalanine or tryptophan.

TRBV6-2/TRBV6-3,TRBJ2-7,CASRLFGGSGTYGAEQYF
TRBV5-1,TRBJ2-7,CASSRLGTVRHEQYF
TRBV19,TRBJ1-1,CASSDRDRGLEAFF
TRBV5-1,TRBJ2-5,CASSLTWTGPTQETQYF
TRBV12-3/TRBV12-4,TRBJ2-2,CASTLEAGSNTGELFF
TRBV5-1,TRBJ1-1,CASSSKGEAFF
TRBV6-1,TRBJ2-3,CASSNRDKRRNTQYF
TRBV4-1,TRBJ1-1,CASSHVPQGNMNTEAFF
TRBV12-3/TRBV12-4,TRBJ1-1,CASTIDRVKAEAFF
TRBV7-9,TRBJ2-5,CASSLGYREVETQYF
TRBV5-1,TRBJ1-2,CASSLSRTGGGYGYTF
TRBV19,TRBJ1-1,CASGDRGTVPNTEAFF
TRBV12-3/TRBV12-4,TRBJ1-5,CASSIGRADSNQPQHF
TRBV6-2/TRBV6-3,TRBJ2-7,CASAGYYEQYF
TRBV6-1,TRBJ1-2,CASSGVSGDDGYTF
TRBV7-9,TRBJ1-5,CASSQDRGLHQPQHF
TRBV20-1,TRBJ1-5,CSASLSEVDQPQHF
TRBV2,TRBJ1-2,CASRGYGYTF
TRBV27,TRBJ1-5,CASSLRWDTSNQPQHF
TRBV19,TRBJ1-1,CASSTRGFEAFF
TRBV20-1,TRBJ2-7,CSAAGGQFSYEQYF
TRBV6-2/TRBV6-3,TRBJ1-1,CASRHIDRGWAFF
TRBV13,TRBJ2-6,CASSATGGAGANVLTF
TRBV6-1,TRBJ2-7,CASRRRDPGYEQYF
TRBV28,TRBJ1-2,CASSLLQPGGLYGYTF
TRBV24-1,TRBJ2-4,CATSVAAYF
TRBV12-3/TRBV12-4,TRBJ1-5,CASSGGGWQPQHF
TRBV19,TRBJ1-1,CASSETTGAAFF